A single sample gave rise to the 25 T cell receptor beta chains below, sequenced in a study of T-cell memory formation after mild COVID-19. A single record per CDR3 protein comes from TCRdb applying MiXCR to the 5' RACE reads. The table lists 470,000 or so distinct CDR3 sequences, around 20% of them singletons. What was sequenced was PBMCs or a T cell subset sorted from them (not recorded which). Receptors originate from an adult woman who had mild COVID-19 (a few samples of this study predate the infection). Cell type and time point are not known.

A few counts support this clonotype. The chain carries TRBV12-3 or TRBV12-4 and TRBJ1-2; the D is unclear. The germline V and J ends were trimmed by 7 bases and 7 bases, with 13 bases remaining between them. The CDR3 runs to 12 residues. DNA of the CDR3: TGTGCCAGCAAGAGGGAGGGTGGTGGCTACACCTTC. Protein product: CASKREGGGYTF.

The chain has TRBV10-3 and TRBJ2-3; D gene ambiguous. CDR1 ENHRY and CDR2 SYGVKD come from the germline V gene. Trimming left V 0 bases short and J 4 bases short, with 8 bases between. CDR3 length equals 14 residues. The CDR3: CAISESVFSDTQYF. CDR3 sequence (DNA): TGTGCCATCAGTGAGTCGGTTTTTTCAGATACGCAGTATTTT.

This CDR3 is CSASPPGQYTEAFF. Here the CDR3 DNA reads TGCAGTGCTAGCCCACCGGGACAGTACACTGAAGCTTTCTTT. This chain connects TRBV20-1 to TRBJ1-1; 7 positions agree with TRBD1. Per germline, CDR1 DFQATT and CDR2 SNEGSKA (reference sequence). There are 14 residues in the CDR3. J lost 3 bases, V lost 3 bases, and 7 bases had no gene match.

This clonotype was seen only a few times. The J gene is TRBJ2-3, the V gene TRBV6-2 or TRBV6-3; 8 bases map to TRBD2. Trimming cost V 2 bases and J 5 bases; bases outside gene matches: 6. The CDR3 runs 15 residues. Germline lookup yields CDR1 MNHEY and CDR2 SVGEGT. CDR3 loop: CASSYGPGGQDTQYF. The CDR3 nucleotides read TGTGCCAGCAGTTACGGGCCGGGAGGGCAAGATACGCAGTATTTT.

In this sample, this clonotype turned up a few times. This chain links TRBV12-3 or TRBV12-4 with TRBJ2-3, with 11 bases identical to TRBD1. V shed 5 bases, J shed 5 bases, and the junction held 6 bases outside the gene matches. This CDR3 spans 15 amino acids. Here the CDR3 reads CASSRGQGALDTQYF. As DNA, the CDR3 is TGTGCCAGCAGTAGAGGACAGGGGGCTCTAGATACGCAGTATTTT.

This chain connects TRBV30 to TRBJ2-7; tentatively, D is TRBD1 (5 bases). Germline CDR1 and CDR2: GTSNPN and SVGIG (reference sequence). V was shortened by 0 bases and J by 7 bases, with 16 bases between the two germline ends. The CDR3 covers 14 residues. The CDR3 sequence is CAWSVLDTTGEQYF. The DNA for the CDR3 is TGTGCCTGGAGTGTACTGGACACCACGGGTGAGCAGTACTTC.

The chain joins TRBV9 to TRBJ2-4; D is possibly TRBD2 (5 bases). The V end was cut by 4 bases, the J end by 6 bases, with 20 bases between. Per the germline V gene, CDR1 is SGDLS and CDR2 is YYNGEE. This CDR3 region has 16 residues. The CDR3 sequence is CASSSKGSGNRNIQYF. In DNA form, the CDR3 reads TGTGCCAGCAGCTCGAAGGGATCGGGAAATCGAAACATTCAGTACTTC.

This clonotype turned up a few times. This chain connects TRBV12-3 or TRBV12-4 to TRBJ2-3; a weak D match, TRBD2 (5 bases). Deletions cut 7 bases from V and 8 bases from J, with 22 bases between. The CDR3 is made up of 15 amino acids. In nucleotides, the CDR3 is TGTGCCAGCATCCAAGGGCAGGTCCTACTAGGTACGCAGTATTTT. Protein: CASIQGQVLLGTQYF.

This rearrangement joins TRBV20-1 to TRBJ2-3; D assignment may be TRBD1 or TRBD2 (6 bases each). CDR3 size: 16 residues. V shed 6 bases and J shed 0 bases, with 19 bases lying between them. Looked up from germline, CDR1 is DFQATT and CDR2 is SNEGSKA (reference sequence). CDR3 protein: CSAGPRGEYSTDTQYF. CDR3 DNA sequence: TGCAGTGCAGGACCGAGGGGGGAGTATAGCACAGATACGCAGTATTTT.

This clonotype came up a few times. V is TRBV5-8 and J is TRBJ2-3, with 7 bases lining up with TRBD1. The germline V gene encodes CDR1 SGHTS and CDR2 YDEGEE. The CDR3 covers 15 residues. Trimming removed 4 bases from V and 0 bases from J; junction bases left unmatched: 5. CDR3 in amino acids: CASSIDRASTDTQYF. As DNA, the CDR3 is TGTGCCAGCAGCATCGACAGGGCAAGCACAGATACGCAGTATTTT. The whole variable domain, filled in from reference TRBV5-8 and TRBJ2-3, reads EAGVTQSPTHLIKTRGQQATLRCSPISGHTSVYWYQQALGLGLQFLLWYDEGEERNRGNFPPRFSGRQFPNYSSELNVNALELEDSALYLCASSIDRASTDTQYFGPGTRLTVL.

V is TRBV7-2 and J is TRBJ2-3; 7 bases agree with TRBD2. Germline V gene lookup returns CDR1 SGHTA and CDR2 FQGNSA. V lost 5 bases to trimming and J lost 3 bases; unmatched junction nucleotides: 5. The CDR3 is 14 amino acids. The CDR3: CASSRRAGTDTQYF. The CDR3 coding sequence is TGTGCCAGCAGCCGAAGAGCGGGGACAGATACGCAGTATTTT.

The table lists this clonotype with many counts. This chain uses TRBV5-6 with TRBJ2-1; no clear D. The V gene lost 4 bases and the J gene lost 10 bases, with 18 bases spanning the gap. Germline CDR1 is SGHDT and CDR2 is YYEEEE. The CDR3 is 14 residues long. In nucleotides, the CDR3 is TGTGCCAGCAGCCCCGGGTTATTGGTCAAAGAGCAGTTCTTC. It translates to CASSPGLLVKEQFF.

The chain joins TRBV10-3 to TRBJ1-3; D remains ambiguous. CDR3 size: 13 residues. The germline V and J ends were trimmed by 4 bases and 2 bases, with 6 bases remaining between them. Per the germline V gene, CDR1 is ENHRY and CDR2 is SYGVKD. The DNA of the CDR3 is TGTGCCATCAGTGTAGGGCCTGGAAACACCATATATTTT. It is translated as CAISVGPGNTIYF.

The chain employs TRBV5-4 and TRBJ2-1; TRBD2 matches at 14 bases. The CDR3 runs to 16 residues. Germline assignment: CDR1 SGHNT and CDR2 YYREEE (reference sequence). J was trimmed by 9 bases and V by 2 bases; bases with no gene match: 7. The chain's CDR3 is CASSFLRLAGGSEQFF. CDR3 nucleotide sequence: TGTGCCAGCAGCTTCCTACGACTAGCGGGAGGGAGTGAGCAGTTCTTC.

This clonotype showed up just a few times. The V and J genes are TRBV7-8 and TRBJ2-7, with D hard to call. Germline V CDR1 and CDR2: SGHVS, FQNEAQ. V was shortened by 3 bases and J by 2 bases, with 5 bases between the two germline ends. This CDR3 has 12 residues. The CDR3 nucleotides are TGTGCCAGCAGCTTCGAGACCTACGAGCAGTACTTC. Translating it yields CASSFETYEQYF.

This clonotype was seen a handful of times. The chain is built from TRBV6-2 or TRBV6-3 and TRBJ2-4, with D possibly matching TRBD2 (6 bases). V was trimmed by 6 bases and J by 6 bases, leaving 9 bases between them. The CDR3 is 12 amino acids. CDR1 MNHEY and CDR2 SVGEGT come from the germline V gene. This CDR3 is CASRTRGNIQYF. The CDR3 DNA reads TGTGCCAGCAGGACTAGGGGAAACATTCAGTACTTC.

The CDR3 region has the DNA TGTGCCAGCATCCCGGGGACAGGGAGTCGACAGAGTACTGAAGCTTTCTTT. Protein sequence: CASIPGTGSRQSTEAFF. The V gene is TRBV12-3 or TRBV12-4, the J gene TRBJ1-1, with 9 positions matching TRBD1. This CDR3 is built from 17 residues. The ends lost 7 bases at V and 5 bases at J; junction bases unmatched: 17.

This clonotype was observed a handful of times. CDR3 in DNA: TGTGCCAGCAGTTTTGCAGGGGTGAACACTGAAGCTTTCTTT. It yields the protein CASSFAGVNTEAFF. This chain connects TRBV27 to TRBJ1-1, with D possibly being TRBD1 (6 bases). V lost 3 bases and J 0 bases, leaving 8 bases between the germline ends. Germline V gene data show CDR1 as MNHEY and CDR2 as SMNVEV (reference sequence). This CDR3 is 14 amino acids long.

J is TRBJ1-2 and V is TRBV14; perhaps TRBD1 as D (5 bases). Germline CDR1 is SGHDN and CDR2 is FVKESK. The length of the CDR3 is 15 residues. Trimming stripped 2 bases from V and 6 bases from J, with 16 bases between. CDR3 sequence (DNA): TGTGCCAGCAGCCAACAAAAGGGGCTTGACGATGGCTACACCTTC. It specifies CASSQQKGLDDGYTF.

The gene calls are TRBV12-3 or TRBV12-4 and TRBJ2-7, with TRBD1 as a possible D gene (6 bases). The CDR3 is 14 residues long. With 6 bases removed from V and 0 bases from J, the gap between germline ends came to 12 bases. In DNA form, the CDR3 reads TGTGCCAGCAGCCCATCGGACAGCTCCTACGAGCAGTACTTC. Amino acids: CASSPSDSSYEQYF.

This clonotype was counted a few times. The chain has TRBV7-2 and TRBJ2-2; a weak D match, TRBD1 (5 bases). The CDR3 is 14 residues long. Trimming cost V 4 bases and J 6 bases, with 12 bases left between them. Per the germline V gene, CDR1 is SGHTA and CDR2 is FQGNSA. As DNA, the CDR3 is TGTGCCAGCAGCTCCCCGAAGGGGCCCGGGGAGCTGTTTTTT. Translating gives CASSSPKGPGELFF.

Many counts were recorded for this clonotype. The rearrangement links TRBV28 to TRBJ1-1; D possibly corresponds to TRBD1 (6 bases). The CDR3 spans 17 residues. In germline, CDR1 is MDHEN, CDR2 SYDVKM. Trimming cost V 7 bases and J 3 bases, with 24 bases left between them. The CDR3 DNA reads TGTGCCAGCACTCGCTCCCGGTGGGGACAAACTTACACTGAAGCTTTCTTT. This codes for CASTRSRWGQTYTEAFF.

CDR3 nucleotide sequence: TGTGCCAGCAGCTCCAGCGGGAGGGGCGGCTACGAGCAGTACTTC. As protein: CASSSSGRGGYEQYF. The V gene is TRBV12-3 or TRBV12-4, the J gene TRBJ2-7; TRBD2 matches at 10 bases. The CDR3 loop spans 15 amino acids. V lost 6 bases to trimming and J lost 3 bases; unmatched junction nucleotides: 8.

The J gene is TRBJ2-4, the V gene TRBV20-1; D possibly corresponds to TRBD2 (5 bases). The V and J ends lost 6 bases and 0 bases respectively, with 9 bases between them. Germline V gives CDR1 DFQATT, CDR2 SNEGSKA (reference sequence). This CDR3 contains 13 residues. The CDR3 DNA sequence: TGCAGTGCGAGCGGTGTAGCCAAAAACATTCAGTACTTC. Its translation is CSASGVAKNIQYF.

The chain employs TRBV7-9 and TRBJ2-1; D not resolved. CDR1 SEHNR and CDR2 FQNEAQ come from the germline V gene (reference sequence). The CDR3 loop spans 13 amino acids. Trimming pared 5 bases from V and 8 bases from J, leaving 13 bases between. The chain's CDR3 is CASSPSAVHEQFF. CDR3 coding DNA: TGTGCCAGCAGCCCCTCCGCCGTCCATGAGCAGTTCTTC.